The 24 T cell receptor beta chains listed next were all sequenced from one sample in a study of blood T cell repertoires in COVID-19. The repertoire was sequenced with immunoSEQ multiplex PCR; TCRdb's copy has only in-frame clones and lacks some. The table records approximately 150,000 clones, about 83% of them present only once. The sequenced material came from peripheral blood. The receptor set was obtained from a woman between 65 and 79 years old who had recovered from COVID-19.

The V gene is TRBV3-1 (or the pseudogene TRBV3-2), the J gene TRBJ1-2; D unresolved. Per the germline V gene, CDR1 is LGHDT and CDR2 is YNNKEL (reference sequence). CDR3 length equals 15 residues. Between the trimmed V and J ends, which lost 4 bases and 2 bases, there was a span of 14 bases. The DNA of the CDR3 is TGTGCCAGCAGCCCCCCCCGCCGACAAAACTATGGCTACACCTTC. It encodes CASSPPRRQNYGYTF.

This clone was detected a few times. The CDR3 nucleotides are TGTGCCACCAGCAGAGATGCCCTAGCGGGATGGACCCCTGGGGCCAACGTCCTGACTTTC. Translation gives CATSRDALAGWTPGANVLTF. The chain joins TRBV15 to TRBJ2-6; 9 positions match TRBD2. The CDR3 sequence is 20 residues long. V gave up 0 bases and J gave up 2 bases; unmatched junction bases: 11. In germline, CDR1 is LNHNV, CDR2 YYDKDF (reference sequence).

This sequence joins TRBV6-4 and TRBJ2-6; unclear D gene. Trimming pared 1 base from V and 0 bases from J, leaving 4 bases between. CDR3 length: 15 residues. The germline V gene has CDR1 MRHNA and CDR2 SNTAGT. The CDR3 reads CASSDLNSGANVLTF. CDR3 DNA: TGTGCCAGCAGTGACTTAAACTCTGGGGCCAACGTCCTGACTTTC.

The chain is built from TRBV18 and TRBJ2-5; perhaps TRBD1 as D (6 bases). This CDR3 has 16 amino acids. V lost 1 base, J lost 0 bases, and 12 bases lay in between. The germline V gene has CDR1 KGHSH and CDR2 LQKENI. The CDR3 sequence is CASSPQATGNQETQYF. CDR3 bases: TGTGCCAGCTCACCACAGGCTACAGGGAACCAAGAGACCCAGTACTTC.

The chain combines TRBV28 with TRBJ2-1; 13 bases map to TRBD2. Per germline, CDR1 MDHEN and CDR2 SYDVKM. After removal of 6 bases from V and 10 bases from J, the junction contained 12 bases not matched to a gene. The CDR3 extends over 16 amino acids. CDR3 nucleotides: TGTGCCAGCAGGTCCACTAGCGGGAGGGTCCCTTGGGAGCAGTTCTTC. Protein product: CASRSTSGRVPWEQFF.

The chain uses TRBV19 and TRBJ1-2; 10 nucleotides match TRBD1. Per the germline V gene, CDR1 is LNHDA and CDR2 is SQIVND (reference sequence). The CDR3 covers 15 residues. The J segment lost 7 bases and the V segment lost 6 bases, leaving 11 bases of the junction unmatched. Written as DNA, the CDR3 is TGTGCCAGTAGCAGCCGACAGGGGGCAAGGAGTGGCTACACCTTC. Protein sequence: CASSSRQGARSGYTF.

This clone was found many times. This rearrangement joins TRBV10-3 to TRBJ1-1; D not certain. This CDR3 region has 13 residues. Looked up from germline, CDR1 is ENHRY and CDR2 is SYGVKD. Trimming removed 3 bases from V and 0 bases from J, with 5 bases in between. The CDR3 reads CAISDGVNTEAFF. CDR3 bases: TGTGCCATCAGTGACGGGGTGAACACTGAAGCTTTCTTT.

J is TRBJ1-1 and V is TRBV18; a possible D gene is TRBD1 (5 bases). There are 14 residues in the CDR3. Trimming removed 3 bases from V and 5 bases from J, with 13 bases in between. CDR1 is KGHSH and CDR2 is LQKENI in the germline V gene. This chain's CDR3 is CASSPETETTEAFF. CDR3 in DNA: TGTGCCAGCTCACCTGAGACAGAAACGACTGAAGCTTTCTTT.

V gene TRBV6-2 or TRBV6-3 combines with J gene TRBJ2-1; D might be TRBD2 (5 bases). V lost 0 bases, J lost 0 bases, and 9 bases lay in between. The CDR3 runs to 16 residues. In germline, CDR1 is MNHEY, CDR2 SVGEGT. The CDR3 spells CASSYSLESSYNEQFF. CDR3 DNA sequence: TGTGCCAGCAGTTACTCACTAGAGAGCTCCTACAATGAGCAGTTCTTC.

This clone was seen ten or more times. V gene TRBV29-1 combines with J gene TRBJ1-2; maybe TRBD1 (5 bases). There are 13 residues in the CDR3. The germline V gene has CDR1 SQVTM and CDR2 ANQGSEA. V lost 2 bases to trimming and J lost 8 bases, with 15 bases between them. CDR3 coding DNA: TGCAGCGTTGAATTGGGCGCCCGGGGGGGCTACACCTTC. Its translation is CSVELGARGGYTF.

This chain uses TRBV11-2 with TRBJ2-1; 7 bases line up with TRBD1. This CDR3 comprises 15 residues. CDR1 is SGHAT and CDR2 is FQNNGV in the germline V gene. The V gene end was trimmed by 5 bases and the J gene end by 2 bases; junction bases not matched to a gene: 6. CDR3: CASSPRQGTYNEQFF. CDR3 DNA sequence: TGTGCCAGCAGCCCCCGACAGGGTACCTACAATGAGCAGTTCTTC.

CDR3 DNA: TGTGCCAGTAGTATTCCGGCCAGCGGGAAACTCTACAATGAGCAGTTCTTC. Amino acids: CASSIPASGKLYNEQFF. V gene TRBV19 combines with J gene TRBJ2-1; 7 bases map to TRBD2. Germline V gives CDR1 LNHDA, CDR2 SQIVND (reference sequence). With 3 bases clipped from V and 3 bases from J, the junction kept 11 bases outside the gene matches. This CDR3 is 17 amino acids long.

The CDR3 DNA reads as TGTGCCTGGAGGATTGCCTTTAGTGGGAACACTGAAGCTTTCTTT. Translation: CAWRIAFSGNTEAFF. The rearrangement links TRBV30 to TRBJ1-1; no clear D. V was pared by 3 bases and J by 1 base, with 15 bases between. The CDR3 totals 15 residues. CDR1 and CDR2 from the germline V gene are GTSNPN and SVGIG (reference sequence). The full variable domain, completed using reference TRBV30 and TRBJ1-1, is SQTIHQWPATLVQPVGSPLSLECTVEGTSNPNLYWYRQAAGRGLQLLFYSVGIGQISSEVPQNLSASRPQDRQFILSSKKLLLSDSGFYLCAWRIAFSGNTEAFFGQGTRLTVV.

The chain joins TRBV5-5 to TRBJ1-5; no clear D gene. The CDR3 length is 14 residues. Per germline, CDR1 SGHKS and CDR2 YYEKEE (reference sequence). V dropped 3 bases and J dropped 1 base, with 8 bases sitting between them. CDR3 sequence: CASSSTGSNQPQHF. The CDR3 DNA is TGTGCCAGCAGCTCGACCGGGAGCAATCAGCCCCAGCATTTT.

The genes are TRBV2 and TRBJ2-7; D unresolved. There are 12 residues in the CDR3. Germline V gives CDR1 SNHLY, CDR2 FYNNEI. Trimming took off 6 bases at V and 0 bases at J, with 6 bases between the two ends. CDR3 coding DNA: TGTGCCAGCAGCCGCGACTCCTACGAGCAGTACTTC. Amino acid sequence: CASSRDSYEQYF.

The chain recombines TRBV7-9 with TRBJ1-2, with unresolved D. The CDR3 covers 13 residues. V was shortened by 5 bases and J by 8 bases, with 15 bases between the two germline ends. Germline assignment: CDR1 SEHNR and CDR2 FQNEAQ (reference sequence). This CDR3 is CASSPIREWGYTF. DNA of the CDR3: TGTGCCAGCAGCCCTATCCGGGAATGGGGCTACACCTTC.

The chain employs TRBV29-1 and TRBJ1-2; D is ambiguous. The V and J ends lost 7 bases and 8 bases respectively, with 26 bases between them. The CDR3 runs 15 residues. CDR1 and CDR2 from the germline V gene are SQVTM and ANQGSEA. This chain's CDR3 is CSAEGISSGMGGYTF. DNA of the CDR3: TGCAGCGCCGAAGGTATCTCGTCGGGGATGGGCGGCTACACCTTC.

The rearrangement links TRBV2 to TRBJ2-7, with 13 nucleotides matching TRBD2. The germline V gene has CDR1 SNHLY and CDR2 FYNNEI. The V segment lost 6 bases and the J segment 2 bases; nucleotides outside the gene matches: 4. This CDR3 is 15 amino acids long. The DNA of the CDR3 is TGTGCCAGCAGGACCGGGACTAGCGGGACCTACGAGCAGTACTTC. Translated, it gives CASRTGTSGTYEQYF.

V and J are TRBV29-1 and TRBJ2-7; a possible D gene is TRBD1 (7 bases). CDR3 length equals 15 residues. The germline gives CDR1 SQVTM, CDR2 ANQGSEA. Between the trimmed V and J ends, which lost 0 bases and 3 bases, there was a span of 15 bases. The CDR3: CSVEDRAGGYYEQYF. The CDR3 DNA follows: TGCAGCGTTGAAGATCGGGCAGGGGGGTACTACGAGCAGTACTTC.

The chain has TRBV7-2 and TRBJ2-3, with 7 bases fitting TRBD1. This CDR3 is built from 14 residues. V was pared by 4 bases and J by 6 bases, with 7 bases of the junction left unmatched. Germline loops: CDR1 SGHTA, CDR2 FQGNSA. The CDR3: CASSSRTGSDTQYF. In DNA, the CDR3 is TGTGCCAGCAGCTCCCGGACAGGCTCGGATACGCAGTATTTT.

This chain joins TRBV10-3 and TRBJ2-7, with D maybe TRBD1 (5 bases). The ends were cut back, 11 bases at V and 6 bases at J, with 17 bases in the middle. Germline lookup yields CDR1 ENHRY and CDR2 SYGVKD. This CDR3 contains 12 residues. The CDR3, as DNA: TGTGCCGCACAGGATTACCCCGCCGAGCAGTACTTC. Translating gives CAAQDYPAEQYF.

J is TRBJ1-4 and V is TRBV5-1; tentatively, D is TRBD1 (6 bases). This CDR3 is 15 amino acids long. Between the trimmed V and J ends, which lost 4 bases and 7 bases, there was a span of 17 bases. CDR1 SGHRS and CDR2 YFSETQ come from the germline V gene. CDR3 residues: CASSARQWGLEKLFF. The CDR3 DNA follows: TGCGCCAGCAGCGCCAGACAGTGGGGGCTTGAAAAACTGTTTTTT.

The chain carries TRBV9 and TRBJ2-6; weak D call: TRBD2 (6 bases). CDR3 length equals 15 residues. In germline, CDR1 is SGDLS, CDR2 YYNGEE. Between the trimmed V and J ends, which lost 4 bases and 2 bases, there was a span of 10 bases. CDR3 region: CASSQTGAGANVLTF. CDR3 DNA: TGTGCCAGCAGCCAAACGGGGGCTGGGGCCAACGTCCTGACTTTC. Looking up the rest from reference TRBV9 and TRBJ2-6 gives the full variable domain: DSGVTQTPKHLITATGQRVTLRCSPRSGDLSVYWYQQSLDQGLQFLIQYYNGEERAKGNILERFSAQQFPDLHSELNLSSLELGDSALYFCASSQTGAGANVLTFGAGSRLTVL.

CDR3 coding DNA: TGTGCCAGCAGCGGCGGACAGGCGGGCCCCTACGAGCAGTACTTC. This encodes CASSGGQAGPYEQYF. The rearrangement uses TRBV9 and TRBJ2-7; 7 bases align to TRBD1. V shed 3 bases, J shed 2 bases, and the junction held 8 bases outside the gene matches. The CDR3 has 15 amino acids. Looked up from germline, CDR1 is SGDLS and CDR2 is YYNGEE.